The TCR beta chain described here comes from a study of shared clonotypes between healthy human individuals. Remarks on this clone: Its antigen is still unknown.

CD45RO-negative cells were positively selected for CCR7, leaving out terminally differentiated effector memory CD45RA+ cells. Everyone who donated was a Caucasian adult who lived in Nashville, Tennessee. At a deep level, the assay was run. Profiling relied on immunoSEQ multiplex PCR, and the TCRdb table lists in-frame clones only, not all of them. The sample includes around 2.1 million clones, about 93% seen only once; the top ten take about 1.8%. Study-wide results and caveats: Shared across four donors were about 4.6% of the naive CD4 clonotypes. Only a few donors were included, so the genetic and exposure-history diversity represented was limited.

The CDR3 has 17 amino acids. Trimming pared 6 bases from V and 2 bases from J, leaving 22 bases between. Germline V gene sequence: CDR1 MDHEN, CDR2 SYDVKM. The source of this sequence is a man between 18 and 29 years old in good health. Some clones in this sample may be carry-over from other donors' samples. The sample taken for sequencing was naive CD8+ T cells from PBMCs. This chain uses TRBV28 with TRBJ1-2; maybe TRBD1 (5 bases). CDR3 sequence reads: CASSLALSGGRNYGYTF. The CDR3, as DNA: TGTGCCAGCAGCCTAGCTTTATCGGGGGGGAGGAACTATGGCTACACCTTC.